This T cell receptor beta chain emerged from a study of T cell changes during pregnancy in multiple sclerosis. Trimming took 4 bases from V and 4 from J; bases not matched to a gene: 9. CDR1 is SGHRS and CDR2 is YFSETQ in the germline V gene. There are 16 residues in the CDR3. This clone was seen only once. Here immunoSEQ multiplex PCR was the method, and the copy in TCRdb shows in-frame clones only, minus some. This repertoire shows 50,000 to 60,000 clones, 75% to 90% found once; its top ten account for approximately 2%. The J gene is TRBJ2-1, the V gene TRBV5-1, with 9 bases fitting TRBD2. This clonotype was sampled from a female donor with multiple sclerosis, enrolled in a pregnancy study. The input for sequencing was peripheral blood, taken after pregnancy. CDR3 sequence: CASSTGAGGTYNEQFF. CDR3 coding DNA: TGCGCCAGCAGCACAGGAGCGGGGGGTACTTACAATGAGCAGTTCTTC. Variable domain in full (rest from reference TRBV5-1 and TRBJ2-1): KAGVTQTPRYLIKTRGQQVTLSCSPISGHRSVSWYQQTPGQGLQFLFEYFSETQRNKGNFPGRFSGRQFSNSRSEMNVSTLELGDSALYLCASSTGAGGTYNEQFFGPGTRLTVL.